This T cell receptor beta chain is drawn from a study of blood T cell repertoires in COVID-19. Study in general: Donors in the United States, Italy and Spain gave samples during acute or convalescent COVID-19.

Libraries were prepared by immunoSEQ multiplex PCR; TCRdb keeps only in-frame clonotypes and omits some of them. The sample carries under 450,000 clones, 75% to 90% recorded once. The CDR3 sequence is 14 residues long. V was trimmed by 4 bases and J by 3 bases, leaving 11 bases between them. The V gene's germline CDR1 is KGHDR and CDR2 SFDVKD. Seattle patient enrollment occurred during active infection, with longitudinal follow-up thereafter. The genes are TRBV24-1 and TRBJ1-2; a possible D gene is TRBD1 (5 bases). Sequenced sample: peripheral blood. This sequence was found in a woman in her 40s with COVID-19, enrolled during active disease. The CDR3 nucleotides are TGTGCCACCAGTGACGCAGGGAAGGACTATGGCTACACCTTC. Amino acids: CATSDAGKDYGYTF.